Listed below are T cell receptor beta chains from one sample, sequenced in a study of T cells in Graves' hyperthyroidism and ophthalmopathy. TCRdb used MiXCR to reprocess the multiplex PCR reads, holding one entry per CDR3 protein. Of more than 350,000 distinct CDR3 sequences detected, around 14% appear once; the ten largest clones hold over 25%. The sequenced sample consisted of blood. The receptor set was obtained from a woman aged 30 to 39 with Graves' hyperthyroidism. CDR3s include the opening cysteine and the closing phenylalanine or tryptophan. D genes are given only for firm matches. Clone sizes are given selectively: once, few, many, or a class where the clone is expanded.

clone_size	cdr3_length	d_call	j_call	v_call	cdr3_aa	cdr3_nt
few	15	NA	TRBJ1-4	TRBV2	CASFKTRSGDEKLFF	TGTGCCAGCTTCAAAACGAGATCAGGGGATGAAAAACTGTTTTTT
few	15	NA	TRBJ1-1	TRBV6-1	CASMVRWGAGTEAFF	TGTGCCAGCATGGTACGTTGGGGGGCGGGAACTGAAGCTTTCTTT
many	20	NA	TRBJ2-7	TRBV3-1	CASSARTPRIQGSTSYEQYF	TGTGCCAGCAGCGCCCGGACACCCCGGATTCAGGGGAGTACATCCTACGAGCAGTACTTC
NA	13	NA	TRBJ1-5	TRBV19	CASSGPNGGPQHF	TGTGCCAGTAGCGGGCCCAATGGAGGACCCCAGCATTTT
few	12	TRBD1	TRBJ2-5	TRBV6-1	CAIRTGEETQYF	TGTGCCATTCGTACAGGGGAAGAGACCCAGTACTTC
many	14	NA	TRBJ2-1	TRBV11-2	CASSSAGQGDEQFF	TGTGCCAGCAGCTCAGCGGGCCAGGGGGATGAGCAGTTCTTC
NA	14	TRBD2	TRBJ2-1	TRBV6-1	CAIQRGSSYNEQFF	TGTGCCATACAGCGGGGAAGCTCCTACAATGAGCAGTTCTTC
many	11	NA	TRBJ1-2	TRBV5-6	CASSLEGGYTF	TGTGCCAGCAGCTTGGAGGGTGGCTACACCTTC
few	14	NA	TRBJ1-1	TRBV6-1	CASSGGLGNTEAFF	TGTGCCAGCAGTGGGGGACTGGGGAACACTGAAGCTTTCTTT
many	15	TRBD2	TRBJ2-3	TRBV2	CASRRLAGLLDTQYF	TGTGCCAGCAGGCGGCTAGCGGGACTTTTAGATACGCAGTATTTT
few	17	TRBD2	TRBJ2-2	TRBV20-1	CSARDWGLAGNTGELFF	TGCAGTGCTAGAGACTGGGGACTAGCGGGAAACACCGGGGAGCTGTTTTTT
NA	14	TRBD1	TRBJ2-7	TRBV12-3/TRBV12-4	CASSLTGQGREQYF	TGTGCCAGCAGTTTAACCGGACAGGGGCGAGAGCAGTACTTC
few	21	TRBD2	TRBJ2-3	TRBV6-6	CASSYSPGLAGGKGPTDTQYF	TGTGCCAGCAGTTACTCTCCGGGACTAGCGGGAGGAAAGGGACCCACAGATACGCAGTATTTT
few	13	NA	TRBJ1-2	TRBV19	CASSIGHLYGYTF	TGTGCCAGTAGTATCGGACACCTCTATGGCTACACCTTC
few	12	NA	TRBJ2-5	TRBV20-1	CSARWRLGTQYF	TGCAGTGCTAGGTGGAGGCTCGGGACCCAGTACTTC
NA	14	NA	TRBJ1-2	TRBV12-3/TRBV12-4	CASSLLGVFYGYTF	TGTGCCAGCAGTTTATTGGGGGTATTCTATGGCTACACCTTC
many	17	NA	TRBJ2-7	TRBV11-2	CASSLDFYGGRPYEQYF	TGTGCCAGCAGCTTAGACTTTTACGGGGGGCGTCCGTACGAGCAGTACTTC
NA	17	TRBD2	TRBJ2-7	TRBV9	CASSPGLALEWDYEQYF	TGTGCCAGCAGCCCTGGACTAGCTTTGGAGTGGGACTACGAGCAGTACTTC
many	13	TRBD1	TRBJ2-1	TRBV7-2	CASSPRQGGEQFF	TGTGCCAGCAGCCCGCGACAGGGTGGCGAGCAGTTCTTC
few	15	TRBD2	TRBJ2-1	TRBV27	CASSFGGRANFEQFF	TGTGCCAGCAGTTTCGGCGGGAGGGCCAATTTTGAGCAGTTCTTC
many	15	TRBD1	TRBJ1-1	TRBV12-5	CASGPGWTGSTEAFF	TGTGCTAGTGGCCCGGGTTGGACAGGCTCCACTGAAGCTTTCTTT
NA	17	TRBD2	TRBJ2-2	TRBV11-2	CASSGGGGGGDTGELFF	TGTGCCAGCAGCGGGGGGGGGGGGGGGGGGGACACCGGGGAGCTGTTTTTT
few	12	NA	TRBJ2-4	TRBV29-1	CSVDAGKNIQYF	TGCAGCGTTGATGCGGGAAAAAACATTCAGTACTTC
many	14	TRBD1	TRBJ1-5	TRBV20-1	CSARGRDRAMPQHF	TGCAGTGCTAGAGGCCGGGACAGGGCTATGCCCCAGCATTTT
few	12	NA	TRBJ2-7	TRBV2	CASSATYYEQYF	TGTGCCAGCAGTGCCACCTACTACGAGCAGTACTTC
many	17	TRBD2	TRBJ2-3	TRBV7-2	CASSKLAGVEGTDTQYF	TGTGCCAGCAGCAAATTAGCGGGAGTGGAAGGCACAGATACGCAGTATTTT
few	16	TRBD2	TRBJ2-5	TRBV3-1	CASSQAGLAGAETQYF	TGTGCCAGCAGCCAAGCGGGACTAGCGGGAGCTGAGACCCAGTACTTC
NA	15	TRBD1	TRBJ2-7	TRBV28	CASSRAEAGGYEQYF	TGTGCCAGCAGCAGGGCCGAGGCAGGGGGCTACGAGCAGTACTTC
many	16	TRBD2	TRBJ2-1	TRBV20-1	CSANLPTSGTYNEQFF	TGCAGTGCTAATTTGCCGACTAGCGGGACCTACAATGAGCAGTTCTTC
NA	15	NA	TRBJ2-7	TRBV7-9	CASSAVEMGISEQYF	TGTGCCAGCAGCGCCGTTGAGATGGGAATCTCCGAGCAGTACTTC
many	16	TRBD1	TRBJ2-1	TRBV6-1	CASSPGTGFSYNEQFF	TGTGCCAGCAGCCCCGGGACAGGGTTTTCCTACAATGAGCAGTTCTTC
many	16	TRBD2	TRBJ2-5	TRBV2	CASRPPLASGQETQYF	TGTGCCAGCAGGCCCCCCCTAGCTAGCGGACAAGAGACCCAGTACTTC
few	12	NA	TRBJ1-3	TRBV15	CATNGAGNTIYF	TGTGCCACCAACGGGGCTGGAAACACCATATATTTT
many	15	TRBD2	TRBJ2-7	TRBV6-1	CASRTMGLAMYEQYF	TGTGCCAGCAGAACAATGGGACTAGCGATGTACGAGCAGTACTTC
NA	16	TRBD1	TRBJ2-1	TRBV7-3	CASSLRGQGSNNEQFF	TGTGCCAGCAGCTTAAGGGGACAGGGGTCGAACAATGAGCAGTTCTTC
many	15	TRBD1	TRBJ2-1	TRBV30	CAWSPGTGAYNEQFF	TGTGCCTGGAGTCCCGGGACAGGGGCTTACAATGAGCAGTTCTTC
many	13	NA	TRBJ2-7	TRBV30	CAWVQGGGYEQYF	TGTGCCTGGGTACAGGGAGGGGGCTACGAGCAGTACTTC
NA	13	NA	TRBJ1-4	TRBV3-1	CASSLGVCEKLFF	TGTGCCAGCAGCCTGGGGGTTTGTGAAAAACTGTTTTTT
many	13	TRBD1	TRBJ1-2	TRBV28	CASSPDRRYGYTF	TGTGCCAGCTCCCCGGACAGGAGGTATGGCTACACCTTC
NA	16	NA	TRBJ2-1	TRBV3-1	CASSPMGAGPYNEQFF	TGTGCCAGCAGCCCCATGGGGGCTGGTCCCTACAATGAGCAGTTCTTC
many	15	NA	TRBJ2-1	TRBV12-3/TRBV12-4	CASSNTWGPYNEQFF	TGTGCCAGCAGCAACACTTGGGGACCCTACAATGAGCAGTTCTTC
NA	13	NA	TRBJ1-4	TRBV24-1	CASPGVPNEKLFF	TGTGCCAGCCCAGGGGTGCCAAATGAAAAACTGTTTTTT
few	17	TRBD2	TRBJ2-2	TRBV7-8	CASSFLAGEFYTGELFF	TGTGCCAGCAGCTTCTTAGCGGGAGAATTCTATACCGGGGAGCTGTTTTTT
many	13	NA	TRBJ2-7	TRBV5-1	CASSRVREYEQYF	TGCGCCAGCAGCAGAGTTCGGGAATACGAGCAGTACTTC
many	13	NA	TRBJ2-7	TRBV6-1	CASRLQGSYEQYF	TGTGCCAGCAGACTACAGGGTTCCTACGAGCAGTACTTC
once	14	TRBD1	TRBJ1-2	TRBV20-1	CSARVQGADYGYTF	TGCAGTGCTAGAGTGCAGGGGGCGGACTATGGCTACACCTTC